Listed below are T cell receptor beta chains from one sample, sequenced in a study of beta chain features in type 1 diabetes. Sequencing was performed with immunoSEQ multiplex PCR; in TCRdb, only in-frame clones are kept and a portion is missing. This sample carries about 620,000 clones, about 14% of them seen once, and the ten largest clones take more than 0.08%. The specimen sequenced was naive CD4+ T cells from blood. The source is a man between 18 and 29 years old in good health. Both conserved end residues are part of each CDR3. Fields, in order: J gene, clone size, D gene, V gene, CDR3 protein, CDR3 DNA. D genes are given only for firm matches. Where a row states a size, it is once, few, many or the class of an expanded clone; other rows omit it.

j_gene: TRBJ2-5
abundance: .
d_gene: TRBD2
v_gene: TRBV4-1
CDR3aa: CASSQLPRTSDETQYF
CDR3nt: TGCGCCAGCAGCCAACTACCTAGGACTAGCGATGAGACCCAGTACTTC

j_gene: TRBJ2-3
abundance: .
d_gene: .
v_gene: TRBV30
CDR3aa: CAWSRNSGRILTDTQYF
CDR3nt: TGTGCCTGGAGCCGAAATTCGGGACGGATTCTCACAGATACGCAGTATTTT

j_gene: TRBJ1-1
abundance: few
d_gene: .
v_gene: TRBV25-1
CDR3aa: CASSGDPRPEAFF
CDR3nt: TGTGCCAGCAGTGGGGACCCTAGGCCAGAAGCTTTCTTT

j_gene: TRBJ2-7
abundance: .
d_gene: .
v_gene: TRBV7-9
CDR3aa: CASSFPDRHEQYF
CDR3nt: TGTGCCAGCAGCTTCCCGGACAGACACGAGCAGTACTTC

j_gene: TRBJ2-7
abundance: .
d_gene: .
v_gene: TRBV19
CDR3aa: CASSGTPRISYEQYF
CDR3nt: TGTGCCAGTAGTGGAACCCCCAGGATCTCCTACGAGCAGTACTTC

j_gene: TRBJ2-1
abundance: few
d_gene: .
v_gene: TRBV20-1
CDR3aa: CSARRVEQFF
CDR3nt: TGCAGTGCTCGTAGGGTTGAGCAGTTCTTC

j_gene: TRBJ2-7
abundance: few
d_gene: TRBD1
v_gene: TRBV5-1
CDR3aa: CASSLDRGVNEQYF
CDR3nt: TGCGCCAGCAGCTTGGACAGGGGCGTCAACGAGCAGTACTTC

j_gene: TRBJ1-1
abundance: .
d_gene: .
v_gene: TRBV27
CDR3aa: CASSGMGFWGTNTEAFF
CDR3nt: TGTGCCAGCAGTGGAATGGGCTTCTGGGGTACGAACACTGAAGCTTTCTTT

j_gene: TRBJ2-7
abundance: .
d_gene: TRBD2
v_gene: TRBV9
CDR3aa: CASSVMAYSGGLVEQYF
CDR3nt: TGTGCCAGCAGCGTAATGGCCTATAGCGGGGGGCTCGTCGAGCAGTACTTC

j_gene: TRBJ2-1
abundance: .
d_gene: TRBD1
v_gene: TRBV19
CDR3aa: CASSISGQPYNEQFF
CDR3nt: TGTGCCAGTAGTATCTCGGGACAGCCTTACAATGAGCAGTTCTTC

j_gene: TRBJ1-1
abundance: .
d_gene: .
v_gene: TRBV27
CDR3aa: CASSIQKLSEAFF
CDR3nt: TGTGCCAGCAGTATCCAGAAGTTAAGCGAAGCTTTCTTT

j_gene: TRBJ2-7
abundance: few
d_gene: .
v_gene: TRBV7-2
CDR3aa: CASSLSSYEQYF
CDR3nt: TGTGCCAGCAGCTTAAGCTCCTACGAGCAGTACTTC

j_gene: TRBJ2-2
abundance: .
d_gene: .
v_gene: TRBV5-4
CDR3aa: CASSPMIPAGELFF
CDR3nt: TGTGCCAGCAGCCCCATGATTCCCGCCGGGGAGCTGTTTTTT

j_gene: TRBJ2-2
abundance: .
d_gene: .
v_gene: TRBV6-5
CDR3aa: CASHRPQGGELFF
CDR3nt: TGTGCCAGCCACAGGCCCCAGGGCGGGGAGCTGTTTTTT

j_gene: TRBJ2-4
abundance: .
d_gene: .
v_gene: TRBV6-1
CDR3aa: CASSERPGRRENIQYF
CDR3nt: TGTGCCAGCAGTGAACGGCCAGGACGGAGAGAAAACATTCAGTACTTC

j_gene: TRBJ2-7
abundance: .
d_gene: TRBD1
v_gene: TRBV7-2
CDR3aa: CASSPGGNSYEQYF
CDR3nt: TGTGCCAGCAGCCCAGGGGGCAACTCCTACGAGCAGTACTTC

j_gene: TRBJ2-3
abundance: .
d_gene: .
v_gene: TRBV2
CDR3aa: CASSATDTQYF
CDR3nt: TGTGCCAGCAGTGCTACAGATACGCAGTATTTT

j_gene: TRBJ2-5
abundance: few
d_gene: .
v_gene: TRBV28
CDR3aa: CASRGWTREGETQYF
CDR3nt: TGTGCCAGCAGGGGATGGACTCGAGAAGGAGAGACCCAGTACTTC

j_gene: TRBJ1-2
abundance: few
d_gene: .
v_gene: TRBV25-1
CDR3aa: CASSGAGNYGYTF
CDR3nt: TGTGCCAGCAGTGGCGCCGGAAACTATGGCTACACCTTC

j_gene: TRBJ1-5
abundance: few
d_gene: .
v_gene: TRBV4-1
CDR3aa: CASSQFRNQPQHF
CDR3nt: TGCGCCAGCAGCCAATTCCGAAATCAGCCCCAGCATTTT

j_gene: TRBJ2-2
abundance: few
d_gene: .
v_gene: TRBV19
CDR3aa: CAKEDPVGNTGELFF
CDR3nt: TGTGCCAAAGAGGACCCGGTAGGAAACACCGGGGAGCTGTTTTTT

j_gene: TRBJ2-1
abundance: .
d_gene: .
v_gene: TRBV13
CDR3aa: CASSLSQGRILHNEQFF
CDR3nt: TGTGCCAGCAGCTTATCCCAAGGACGGATTTTACACAATGAGCAGTTCTTC

j_gene: TRBJ1-1
abundance: few
d_gene: .
v_gene: TRBV5-6
CDR3aa: CASSRQGPGRGTEAFF
CDR3nt: TGTGCCAGCAGCCGCCAGGGCCCCGGGAGGGGCACTGAAGCTTTCTTT

j_gene: TRBJ1-5
abundance: few
d_gene: .
v_gene: TRBV18
CDR3aa: CASSKGGYNQPQHF
CDR3nt: TGTGCCAGCTCAAAGGGCGGATACAATCAGCCCCAGCATTTT

j_gene: TRBJ2-5
abundance: many
d_gene: .
v_gene: TRBV14
CDR3aa: CASSWARETQYF
CDR3nt: TGTGCCAGCAGCTGGGCCCGAGAGACCCAGTACTTC

j_gene: TRBJ1-1
abundance: few
d_gene: .
v_gene: TRBV9
CDR3aa: CASSVDPTILNTEAFF
CDR3nt: TGTGCCAGCAGCGTGGACCCCACAATATTGAACACTGAAGCTTTCTTT

j_gene: TRBJ2-7
abundance: .
d_gene: .
v_gene: TRBV7-6
CDR3aa: CASSLRRAAYEQYF
CDR3nt: TGTGCCAGCAGCTTAAGGAGGGCAGCCTACGAGCAGTACTTC

j_gene: TRBJ2-6
abundance: few
d_gene: .
v_gene: TRBV19
CDR3aa: CASRRRDAGANVLTF
CDR3nt: TGTGCCAGTCGACGACGGGATGCTGGGGCCAACGTCCTGACTTTC

j_gene: TRBJ1-2
abundance: .
d_gene: .
v_gene: TRBV6-5
CDR3aa: CASSYSQGTYGYTF
CDR3nt: TGTGCCAGCAGTTACTCTCAAGGAACCTATGGCTACACCTTC

j_gene: TRBJ2-1
abundance: few
d_gene: TRBD1
v_gene: TRBV5-4
CDR3aa: CASSGGQASRRSSYNEQFF
CDR3nt: TGTGCCAGCAGCGGCGGACAGGCATCCCGAAGGAGCTCCTACAATGAGCAGTTCTTC

j_gene: TRBJ1-1
abundance: few
d_gene: .
v_gene: TRBV18
CDR3aa: CASSTGTATEAFF
CDR3nt: TGTGCCAGCTCGACAGGTACGGCAACTGAAGCTTTCTTT

j_gene: TRBJ1-2
abundance: .
d_gene: .
v_gene: TRBV27
CDR3aa: CASSSGYGYTF
CDR3nt: TGTGCCAGCAGTTCAGGGTATGGCTACACCTTC

j_gene: TRBJ2-7
abundance: few
d_gene: TRBD1
v_gene: TRBV2
CDR3aa: CASSQDRVVYEQYF
CDR3nt: TGTGCCAGCAGTCAGGACAGGGTAGTCTACGAGCAGTACTTC

j_gene: TRBJ2-1
abundance: .
d_gene: .
v_gene: TRBV7-2
CDR3aa: CASSLGVRHYNEQFF
CDR3nt: TGTGCCAGCAGCTTAGGGGTGAGGCACTACAATGAGCAGTTCTTC

j_gene: TRBJ2-1
abundance: few
d_gene: TRBD2
v_gene: TRBV27
CDR3aa: CASSLRVPSEREEPYNEQFF
CDR3nt: TGTGCCAGCAGTTTACGAGTTCCCTCGGAGCGGGAGGAACCCTACAATGAGCAGTTCTTC

j_gene: TRBJ1-3
abundance: few
d_gene: TRBD1
v_gene: TRBV7-7
CDR3aa: CASSVGTGAGNTIYF
CDR3nt: TGTGCTAGCAGCGTCGGGACAGGGGCTGGAAACACCATATATTTT

j_gene: TRBJ2-4
abundance: few
d_gene: .
v_gene: TRBV4-3
CDR3aa: CASSQEPGKNIQYF
CDR3nt: TGCGCCAGCAGCCAAGAGCCAGGAAAAAACATTCAGTACTTC

j_gene: TRBJ2-1
abundance: once
d_gene: .
v_gene: TRBV7-9
CDR3aa: CASSLSGGPSGNKQFF
CDR3nt: TGTGCCAGCAGCCTTTCTGGAGGGCCAAGTGGTAATAAGCAGTTCTTC

j_gene: TRBJ2-5
abundance: .
d_gene: TRBD1
v_gene: TRBV28
CDR3aa: CASSWGQHQETQYF
CDR3nt: TGTGCCAGCAGCTGGGGACAGCATCAAGAGACCCAGTACTTC

j_gene: TRBJ2-7
abundance: few
d_gene: .
v_gene: TRBV7-6
CDR3aa: CASSFIFTGSGTYEQYF
CDR3nt: TGTGCCAGCAGCTTCATTTTTACAGGGTCCGGGACCTACGAGCAGTACTTC

j_gene: TRBJ2-2
abundance: .
d_gene: TRBD2
v_gene: TRBV20-1
CDR3aa: CSVGGTGELFF
CDR3nt: TGCAGTGTCGGGGGGACCGGGGAGCTGTTTTTT

j_gene: TRBJ1-2
abundance: .
d_gene: .
v_gene: TRBV2
CDR3aa: CASSQSGPNYGYTF
CDR3nt: TGTGCCAGCAGTCAATCGGGGCCCAACTATGGCTACACCTTC

j_gene: TRBJ1-1
abundance: .
d_gene: .
v_gene: TRBV29-1
CDR3aa: CSVLQDMNTEAFF
CDR3nt: TGCAGCGTATTACAGGACATGAACACTGAAGCTTTCTTT

j_gene: TRBJ2-1
abundance: .
d_gene: TRBD1
v_gene: TRBV7-9
CDR3aa: CASSDLRTGAYNEQFF
CDR3nt: TGTGCCAGCAGCGACCTCAGGACAGGGGCGTACAATGAGCAGTTCTTC

j_gene: TRBJ2-7
abundance: once
d_gene: .
v_gene: TRBV5-1
CDR3aa: CASSLSGYEQYF
CDR3nt: TGCGCCAGCAGCTTGTCGGGATACGAGCAGTACTTC

j_gene: TRBJ2-7
abundance: .
d_gene: TRBD2
v_gene: TRBV4-1
CDR3aa: CASSQEGTSGFYEQYF
CDR3nt: TGCGCCAGCAGCCAAGAAGGGACTAGCGGCTTTTACGAGCAGTACTTC

j_gene: TRBJ1-2
abundance: few
d_gene: .
v_gene: TRBV4-1
CDR3aa: CASSHPGTYGYTF
CDR3nt: TGCGCCAGCAGCCACCCAGGGACCTATGGCTACACCTTC

j_gene: TRBJ1-4
abundance: .
d_gene: .
v_gene: TRBV9
CDR3aa: CASSVAGHTTEKLFF
CDR3nt: TGTGCCAGCAGCGTGGCGGGGCATACGACTGAAAAACTGTTTTTT

j_gene: TRBJ2-5
abundance: .
d_gene: .
v_gene: TRBV20-1
CDR3aa: CSARVSETQYF
CDR3nt: TGCAGTGCTAGAGTTTCAGAGACCCAGTACTTC

j_gene: TRBJ2-1
abundance: many
d_gene: TRBD2
v_gene: TRBV23-1
CDR3aa: CASSRFTSGSYNEQFF
CDR3nt: TGCGCCAGCAGTCGCTTTACTAGCGGGTCCTACAATGAGCAGTTCTTC

j_gene: TRBJ2-7
abundance: .
d_gene: TRBD1
v_gene: TRBV9
CDR3aa: CASSDQRTGTGAYEQYF
CDR3nt: TGTGCCAGCAGCGACCAAAGGACCGGGACAGGCGCCTACGAGCAGTACTTC

j_gene: TRBJ2-6
abundance: .
d_gene: .
v_gene: TRBV9
CDR3aa: CASSVARGLVGGANVLTF
CDR3nt: TGTGCCAGCAGCGTAGCTCGAGGGCTGGTAGGTGGGGCCAACGTCCTGACTTTC

j_gene: TRBJ2-3
abundance: .
d_gene: TRBD2
v_gene: TRBV19
CDR3aa: CASSIVAGGPSTQYF
CDR3nt: TGTGCCAGTAGTATAGTAGCGGGAGGGCCCTCGACGCAGTATTTT

j_gene: TRBJ1-2
abundance: .
d_gene: .
v_gene: TRBV18
CDR3aa: CASSRQGQDYGYTF
CDR3nt: TGTGCCAGCTCACGGCAGGGGCAGGACTATGGCTACACCTTC

j_gene: TRBJ1-2
abundance: .
d_gene: .
v_gene: TRBV6-5
CDR3aa: CASQAGGAFGYTF
CDR3nt: TGTGCCTCCCAGGCTGGGGGGGCCTTTGGCTACACCTTC